This entry features one TCR beta chain sequence. The data were taken from a study of blood T cell repertoires in COVID-19. Authors' data handling: Nucleated cell counts were estimated from reference gene primer amplification. Generated by immunoSEQ multiplex PCR, the TCRdb table keeps only in-frame clones and is missing some. That table furnishes V, J and clone size, whereas the DNA furnished D and trimming. The sample comprises 200,000 to 250,000 clones, about nine tenths of which are singletons, and about 5.9% rests with the top ten. V was clipped by 3 bases and J by 2 bases, with 8 bases between them. Per germline, CDR1 WNHNN and CDR2 SYGVQD (reference sequence). This CDR3 comprises 14 residues.

Sequencing used peripheral blood. The clonotype originates from a woman under 40 with COVID-19, enrolled during active disease. This chain links TRBV10-1 with TRBJ2-1; D perhaps matches TRBD2 (5 bases). Written as DNA, the CDR3 is TGCGCCAGCAGTGACCCTAGCACCTACAATGAGCAGTTCTTC. It yields the protein CASSDPSTYNEQFF.